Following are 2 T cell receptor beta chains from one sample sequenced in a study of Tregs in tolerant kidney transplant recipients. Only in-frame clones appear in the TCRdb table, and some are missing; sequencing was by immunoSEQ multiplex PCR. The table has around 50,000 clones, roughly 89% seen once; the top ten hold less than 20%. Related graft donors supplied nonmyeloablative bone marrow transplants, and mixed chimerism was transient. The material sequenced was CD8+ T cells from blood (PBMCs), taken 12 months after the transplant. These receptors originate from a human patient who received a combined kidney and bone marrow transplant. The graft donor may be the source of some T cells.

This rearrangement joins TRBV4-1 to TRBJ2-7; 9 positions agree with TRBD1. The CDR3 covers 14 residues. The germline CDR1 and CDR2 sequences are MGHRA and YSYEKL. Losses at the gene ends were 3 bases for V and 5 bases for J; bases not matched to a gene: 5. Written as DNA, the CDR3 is TGCGCCAGCAGCCAGATACAGGGGGCCCACGAGCAGTACTTC. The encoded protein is CASSQIQGAHEQYF.

The CDR3: CASSFGRETYGYTF. For the CDR3, the DNA is TGTGCCAGCAGTTTCGGCAGAGAGACATATGGCTACACCTTC. The rearrangement joins TRBV27 to TRBJ1-2; D not resolved. V gave up 3 bases and J gave up 5 bases, with 13 bases separating them. CDR1 is MNHEY, CDR2 SMNVEV, per germline (reference sequence). The length of the CDR3 is 14 residues.